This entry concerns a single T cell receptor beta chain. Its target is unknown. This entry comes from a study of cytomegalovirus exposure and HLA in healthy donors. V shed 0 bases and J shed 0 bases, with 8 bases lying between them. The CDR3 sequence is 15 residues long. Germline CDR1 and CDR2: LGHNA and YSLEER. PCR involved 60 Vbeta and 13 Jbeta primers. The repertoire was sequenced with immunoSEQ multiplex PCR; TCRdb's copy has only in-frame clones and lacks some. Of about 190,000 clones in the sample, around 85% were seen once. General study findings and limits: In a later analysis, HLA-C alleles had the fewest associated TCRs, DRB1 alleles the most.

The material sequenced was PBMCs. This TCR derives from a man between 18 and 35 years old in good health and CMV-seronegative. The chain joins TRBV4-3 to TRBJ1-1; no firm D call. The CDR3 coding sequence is TGCGCCAGCAGCCAAGAAAGCCATCTGAACACTGAAGCTTTCTTT. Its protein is CASSQESHLNTEAFF.